This T cell receptor beta chain was documented in a study of beta chain features in type 1 diabetes. Whole-study results and caveats: In comparison with healthy donors, patients had naive, central memory and Treg TCRB repertoires that appeared more similar.

Notes on this clone: Its antigen is unknown.

The junction had 6 bases not matched to a gene; V was cut back by 5 bases and J by 4 bases. CDR1 and CDR2 (germline): SEHNR, FQNEAQ (reference sequence). CDR3 length: 15 amino acids. cDNA synthesis used the whole RNA isolate, giving expressed TCRB sequences. TCRdb keeps only in-frame clones here, not all; method: immunoSEQ multiplex PCR. The repertoire holds fewer than 350,000 clones, with under 8.5% as singletons. The sequence came from a young woman in good health. J is TRBJ2-1 and V is TRBV7-9, with 9 bases identical to TRBD1. Sequenced sample: central memory CD4+ T cells from blood. CDR3 bases: TGTGCCAGCAGCCGGACAGGGGCTAAATACAATGAGCAGTTCTTC. Translating it yields CASSRTGAKYNEQFF.